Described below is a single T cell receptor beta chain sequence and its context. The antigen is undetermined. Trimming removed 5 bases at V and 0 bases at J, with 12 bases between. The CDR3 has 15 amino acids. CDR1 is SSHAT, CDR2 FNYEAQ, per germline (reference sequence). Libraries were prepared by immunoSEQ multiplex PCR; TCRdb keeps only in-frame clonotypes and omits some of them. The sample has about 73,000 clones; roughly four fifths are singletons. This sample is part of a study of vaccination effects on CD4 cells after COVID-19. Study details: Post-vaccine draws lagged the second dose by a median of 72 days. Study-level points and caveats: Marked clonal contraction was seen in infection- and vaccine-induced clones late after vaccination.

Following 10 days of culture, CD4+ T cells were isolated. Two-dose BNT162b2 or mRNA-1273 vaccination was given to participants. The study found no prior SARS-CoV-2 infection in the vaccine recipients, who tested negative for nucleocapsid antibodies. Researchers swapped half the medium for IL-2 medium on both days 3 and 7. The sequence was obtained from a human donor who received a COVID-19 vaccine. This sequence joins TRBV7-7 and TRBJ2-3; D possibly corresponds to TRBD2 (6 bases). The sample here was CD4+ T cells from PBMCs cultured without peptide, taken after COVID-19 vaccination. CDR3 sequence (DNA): TGTGCCAGCAGCACGGGACTCAAGAGCACAGATACGCAGTATTTT. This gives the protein CASSTGLKSTDTQYF.